This passage covers 26 T cell receptor beta chains from one sample sequenced in a study of blood T cells in healthy people across ages. Primers used in a second PCR of about 7 to 12 cycles were a sample-barcoded 5' primer and a J-beta primer mix. TCRdb redid the calling of the 5' RACE reads with MiXCR, one entry per CDR3 protein. The sample lists some 1,800,000 distinct CDR3 sequences; 39% were seen once. Sample: blood. The source of these receptors is a human donor in good health.

The chain employs TRBV28 and TRBJ1-2; D is perhaps TRBD1 (5 bases). Trimming pared 9 bases from V and 8 bases from J, leaving 22 bases between. Germline CDR1 MDHEN, CDR2 SYDVKM. The CDR3 is 14 amino acids. CDR3 sequence reads: CARRPGPPPRGYTF. The CDR3 DNA sequence: TGTGCCAGGAGACCGGGACCTCCTCCAAGGGGCTACACCTTC.

This clonotype was seen a handful of times. This chain links TRBV7-8 with TRBJ2-4; 10 bases fit TRBD1. CDR3 length: 17 amino acids. The V gene end was trimmed by 6 bases and the J gene end by 2 bases; junction bases not matched to a gene: 10. Germline CDR1 SGHVS, CDR2 FQNEAQ. The CDR3: CASRPRRTGGSKNIQYF. In nucleotides, the CDR3 is TGTGCCAGCAGACCTAGACGGACAGGGGGATCCAAAAACATTCAGTACTTC.

Only a few counts were recorded for this clonotype. The genes are TRBV4-3 and TRBJ1-3; D is uncertain. CDR1 and CDR2 (germline): LGHNA, YSLEER. This CDR3 is built from 16 residues. V lost 0 bases and J lost 1, with 10 bases in between. CDR3: CASSQDIVASGNTIYF. The CDR3 DNA sequence: TGCGCCAGCAGCCAAGATATAGTCGCGTCTGGAAACACCATATATTTT.

V usage is TRBV6-2 or TRBV6-3 and J usage is TRBJ1-5; the D is unclear. There are 14 residues in the CDR3. From germline, CDR1 is MNHEY and CDR2 SVGEGT. Trimming removed 2 bases from V and 1 base from J, with 6 bases in between. The CDR3 loop reads CASSYRRSNQPQHF. CDR3 nucleotide sequence: TGTGCCAGCAGTTACCGGAGGAGCAATCAGCCCCAGCATTTT.

This rearrangement joins TRBV28 to TRBJ2-1, with 10 bases fitting TRBD1. Unmatched junction bases numbered 12, after V lost 7 bases and J lost 6 bases. The CDR3 length is 16 residues. Germline values: CDR1 MDHEN, CDR2 SYDVKM. Here the CDR3 DNA reads TGTGCCAGCAAGACCCCTCGGGACAGGGGCCGCAATGAGCAGTTCTTC. It codes for CASKTPRDRGRNEQFF.

V is TRBV20-1 and J is TRBJ1-1; the D gene is possibly TRBD1 (5 bases). The germline gives CDR1 DFQATT, CDR2 SNEGSKA (reference sequence). CDR3 length: 15 residues. Trimming stripped 5 bases from V and 7 bases from J, with 23 bases between. In DNA form, the CDR3 reads TGCAGTGCTGGTGGGGCAGGCGCCCGAATATATGAAGCTTTCTTT. It yields the protein CSAGGAGARIYEAFF.

The gene calls are TRBV6-5 and TRBJ2-2, with D possibly matching TRBD2 (5 bases). The CDR3 contains 11 residues. Germline assignment: CDR1 MNHEY and CDR2 SVGAGI. Trimming stripped 8 bases from V and 7 bases from J, with 8 bases between. CDR3 sequence reads: CASGRIGELFF. CDR3 nucleotide sequence: TGTGCCAGCGGGAGAATCGGGGAGCTGTTTTTT.

The V call is TRBV12-3 or TRBV12-4, the J call TRBJ2-7; D is uncertain. The ends were cut back, 3 bases at V and 2 bases at J, with 8 bases in the middle. The CDR3 covers 13 residues. The CDR3: CASSFQITYEQYF. CDR3 DNA: TGTGCCAGCAGTTTCCAGATAACCTACGAGCAGTACTTC.

With respect to this clonotype: One end of the junction fails to match germline, which may point to a read error. The chain joins TRBV2 to TRBJ1-2; no reliable D call. CDR1 is SNHLY, CDR2 FYNNEI, per germline. The CDR3 sequence is 17 residues long. The CDR3 bases are TGTGCCAGCCGCCGAATAGGCCAGCGAACACTGGTCTATGGCCACACCTTC. Its protein is CASRRIGQRTLVYGHTF.

This clonotype occurred a few times. The chain couples TRBV5-1 to TRBJ1-2; unclear D gene. The CDR3 loop spans 14 amino acids. V gave up 7 bases and J gave up 4 bases, with 17 bases separating them. Germline V gives CDR1 SGHRS, CDR2 YFSETQ. CDR3 DNA: TGCGCCAGCGCCATCAACGGATTGGTCTATGGCTACACCTTC. Amino acids: CASAINGLVYGYTF.

This clonotype was observed a handful of times. The CDR3 loop is CASSLPGGPRSHQETQYF. DNA for the CDR3: TGTGCCAGCAGCCTTCCGGGGGGGCCCCGATCTCATCAAGAGACCCAGTACTTC. This chain uses TRBV11-3 with TRBJ2-5; 8 bases fit TRBD2. Looked up from germline, CDR1 is SGHNT and CDR2 is YENEEA. CDR3 length: 18 residues. The J segment lost 2 bases and the V segment lost 5 bases, leaving 16 bases of the junction unmatched.

The rearrangement uses TRBV20-1 and TRBJ1-6; unclear D gene. V was shortened by 5 bases and J by 4 bases, with 9 bases between the two germline ends. The CDR3 covers 13 residues. Germline CDR1 reads DFQATT; CDR2 reads SNEGSKA (reference sequence). CDR3 region: CSALPGYNSPLHF. The CDR3 nucleotides are TGCAGTGCTTTACCTGGGTATAATTCACCCCTCCACTTT.

J is TRBJ1-2 and V is TRBV28; TRBD1 matches at 8 bases. The J segment lost 7 bases and the V segment lost 10 bases, leaving 11 bases of the junction unmatched. There are 13 residues in the CDR3. Per the germline V gene, CDR1 is MDHEN and CDR2 is SYDVKM. CDR3 protein: CATRDSGGGGYTF. As DNA, the CDR3 is TGTGCCACCCGAGATTCAGGGGGCGGTGGCTACACCTTC.

The chain employs TRBV29-1 and TRBJ2-7; D gene ambiguous. Germline loops: CDR1 SQVTM, CDR2 ANQGSEA. The CDR3 spans 10 residues. Trimming left V 8 bases short and J 7 bases short, with 12 bases between. This CDR3 is CSSEYNEQYF. As DNA, the CDR3 is TGCAGCTCTGAATACAATGAGCAGTACTTC.

This clonotype was recorded a few times. The CDR3 protein is CASSSRTGGEGYEQYF. CDR3 DNA sequence: TGTGCCAGCAGCTCTCGGACAGGGGGCGAGGGGTACGAGCAGTACTTC. The rearrangement uses TRBV21-1 and TRBJ2-7; the D call TRBD1 from the table was never checked on the DNA. TRBV21-1 is labeled a pseudogene. The CDR3 is 16 residues long.

This clonotype was observed a handful of times. V and J are TRBV4-3 and TRBJ2-7; D gene unclear. Trimming took 1 base from V and 3 from J, leaving 13 bases between them. Germline loops: CDR1 LGHNA, CDR2 YSLEER. This CDR3 comprises 15 residues. CDR3 DNA sequence: TGCGCCAGCAGCCAAGGGAGACAACCCGGCTACGAGCAGTACTTC. This encodes CASSQGRQPGYEQYF.

This chain joins TRBV29-1 and TRBJ1-2; D not resolved. The CDR3 sequence is 14 residues long. Germline CDR1 and CDR2: SQVTM and ANQGSEA. The V gene lost 0 bases and the J gene lost 7 bases, with 15 bases spanning the gap. DNA of the CDR3: TGCAGCGTTGAAGACAGATGGCGGACGAGTGGCTACACCTTC. Amino acid sequence: CSVEDRWRTSGYTF.

The genes are TRBV6-2 or TRBV6-3 and TRBJ2-1; D unclear. From germline, CDR1 is MNHEY and CDR2 SVGEGT. This CDR3 contains 12 residues. V was pared by 6 bases and J by 6 bases, with 9 bases between. The CDR3 DNA is TGTGCCAGCAGCCGGCAGCGCAATGAGCAGTTCTTC. Translating gives CASSRQRNEQFF.

This clonotype appeared a few times. The chain joins TRBV28 to TRBJ1-2; D is undetermined. This CDR3 is 15 amino acids long. Germline CDR1 MDHEN, CDR2 SYDVKM. Trimming shortened V by 4 bases and J by 4 bases, and 16 bases separated the two germline ends. In DNA form, the CDR3 reads TGTGCCAGCAGTTCCCCCGGAGGATATGGCTATGGCTACACCTTC. It translates to CASSSPGGYGYGYTF.

This clonotype was recorded once. The rearrangement joins TRBV6-4 to TRBJ2-1, with 13 bases identical to TRBD2. This CDR3 region has 16 residues. Per germline, CDR1 MRHNA and CDR2 SNTAGT. The V segment lost 5 bases and the J segment 5 bases; nucleotides outside the gene matches: 6. The CDR3 DNA follows: TGTGCCAGCAGTAAGACTAGCGGGGGGCCCAACAATGAGCAGTTCTTC. Its protein product is CASSKTSGGPNNEQFF.

The V call is TRBV20-1, the J call TRBJ1-1; unclear D gene. V lost 4 bases, J lost 5 bases, and 8 bases lay in between. From germline, CDR1 is DFQATT and CDR2 SNEGSKA (reference sequence). This CDR3 is built from 11 residues. Written as DNA, the CDR3 is TGCAGTGCTACCCCAACGACTGAAGCTTTCTTT. Translated, it gives CSATPTTEAFF.

This clonotype was counted between two and nine times. V is TRBV6-5 and J is TRBJ2-1; 8 nucleotides agree with TRBD2. With 7 bases clipped from V and 8 bases from J, the junction kept 10 bases outside the gene matches. The CDR3 consists of 14 residues. CDR1 MNHEY and CDR2 SVGAGI come from the germline V gene. CDR3 sequence: CASTGTSYYYEQFF. In DNA form, the CDR3 reads TGTGCCAGCACCGGGACTAGTTATTACTATGAGCAGTTCTTC.

J is TRBJ2-1 and V is TRBV18; TRBD2 might be the D (6 bases). V was trimmed by 7 bases and J by 0 bases, leaving 19 bases between them. CDR3 length: 17 amino acids. Per the germline V gene, CDR1 is KGHSH and CDR2 is LQKENI. In DNA form, the CDR3 reads TGTGCCAGCTTGCCTTCCTCCGGAGCGGGCTCCTACAATGAGCAGTTCTTC. Translated: CASLPSSGAGSYNEQFF. The full variable domain, completed using reference TRBV18 and TRBJ2-1, is NAGVMQNPRHLVRRRGQEARLRCSPMKGHSHVYWYRQLPEEGLKFMVYLQKENIIDESGMPKERFSAEFPKEGPSILRIQQVVRGDSAAYFCASLPSSGAGSYNEQFFGPGTRLTVL.

This clonotype was seen a handful of times. Compared with germline, one end of the junction differs, possibly owing to a read error. This rearrangement joins TRBV20-1 to TRBJ2-1; D gene unclear. Germline CDR1 DFQATT, CDR2 SNEGSKA (reference sequence). The CDR3 is made up of 13 amino acids. This chain's CDR3 is CSAFVGGYNEQFF. The CDR3 nucleotides are TGCAGTGCCTTTGTAGGCGGTTACAACGAGCAGTTCTTC.

This clonotype was detected only a few times. The rearrangement joins TRBV11-2 to TRBJ2-3; 12 bases align to TRBD2. CDR3 length: 16 amino acids. CDR1 is SGHAT and CDR2 is FQNNGV in the germline V gene. Unmatched junction bases numbered 6, after V lost 1 base and J lost 7 bases. The chain's CDR3 is CASSLASGGGLNTQYF. The DNA for the CDR3 is TGTGCCAGCAGCTTAGCTAGCGGGGGGGGTCTTAATACGCAGTATTTT.

This clonotype occurred once. The junction departs from the called germline gene at one end, perhaps through a read error. The chain recombines TRBV5-5 with TRBJ1-5, with 9 bases aligning to TRBD1. CDR3 length: 16 amino acids. Per germline, CDR1 SGHKS and CDR2 YYEKEE (reference sequence). The CDR3 DNA is TGTGCCAGCAGCACCTCACAGGGGGCAGGAAATCAGCCCCCGCATTTT. As protein: CASSTSQGAGNQPPHF. The full variable domain, in which reference TRBV5-5 and TRBJ1-5 provide the parts outside the CDR3, is DAGVTQSPTHLIKTRGQQVTLRCSPISGHKSVSWYQQVLGQGPQFIFQYYEKEERGRGNFPDRFSARQFPNYSSELNVNALLLGDSALYLCASSTSQGAGNQPPHFGDGTRLSIL.